This entry lists 27 T cell receptor beta chains sequenced from one sample in a study of blood T cell repertoires in COVID-19. Profiling relied on immunoSEQ multiplex PCR, and the TCRdb table lists in-frame clones only, not all of them. This sample carries 150,000 to 200,000 clones, over 90% of them seen once, and the ten largest clones take approximately 0.56%. Material for sequencing was peripheral blood. The receptors stem from a middle-aged man with acute or convalescent COVID-19.

V and J are TRBV10-3 and TRBJ2-7, with 8 bases that match TRBD2. Germline assignment: CDR1 ENHRY and CDR2 SYGVKD. The CDR3 has 15 residues. J lost 0 bases, V lost 0 bases, and 1 base had no gene match. The chain's CDR3 is CAISESSGSSYEQYF. The CDR3 bases are TGTGCCATCAGTGAGTCGAGCGGGAGCTCCTACGAGCAGTACTTC.

The chain combines TRBV5-1 with TRBJ2-2, with 13 bases lining up with TRBD2. CDR1 SGHRS and CDR2 YFSETQ come from the germline V gene. The CDR3 consists of 19 residues. V dropped 3 bases and J dropped 3; count of bases not matched to a gene: 11. CDR3 region: CASSSADRGLAGYTGELFF. The CDR3 DNA reads TGCGCCAGCAGCTCAGCGGACAGGGGACTAGCGGGGTACACCGGGGAGCTGTTTTTT.

The chain links TRBV7-9 to TRBJ2-1; TRBD2 matches at 7 bases. The CDR3 length is 18 residues. From germline, CDR1 is SEHNR and CDR2 FQNEAQ (reference sequence). The ends lost 4 bases at V and 4 bases at J; junction bases unmatched: 16. CDR3 in amino acids: CASSWEAGTLPSYNEQFF. CDR3 in DNA: TGTGCCAGCAGCTGGGAAGCGGGGACCCTTCCCTCGTACAATGAGCAGTTCTTC. Full variable domain (rest looked up from reference TRBV7-9 and TRBJ2-1): DTGVSQNPRHKITKRGQNVTFRCDPISEHNRLYWYRQTLGQGPEFLTYFQNEAQLEKSRLLSDRFSAERPKGSFSTLEIQRTEQGDSAMYLCASSWEAGTLPSYNEQFFGPGTRLTVL.

The V gene is TRBV5-1, the J gene TRBJ1-1, with a tentative D call TRBD1 (5 bases). The CDR3 contains 15 residues. From germline, CDR1 is SGHRS and CDR2 YFSETQ. V lost 0 bases, J lost 5 bases, and 14 bases lay in between. The CDR3 DNA sequence: TGCGCCAGCAGCTTGGGTGACTCAGGGAGGACTGAAGCTTTCTTT. This sequence encodes CASSLGDSGRTEAFF.

This chain joins TRBV4-1 and TRBJ2-5; 8 bases map to TRBD1. Germline assignment: CDR1 MGHRA and CDR2 YSYEKL. J gave up 2 bases and V 3 bases, and 8 bases lay outside the gene matches. This CDR3 region has 16 residues. The CDR3 protein is CASSHQTGTGQETQYF. The CDR3 region has the DNA TGCGCCAGCAGCCACCAAACCGGGACAGGACAAGAGACCCAGTACTTC.

The gene calls are TRBV19 and TRBJ1-5; the D gene is possibly TRBD1 (6 bases). This CDR3 region has 16 residues. Germline CDR1 LNHDA, CDR2 SQIVND (reference sequence). V lost 3 bases and J lost 6, with 18 bases in between. The CDR3 DNA reads TGTGCCAGTAGTATCCATCTGGGGGGGCAGGGTCAGCCCCAGCATTTT. It yields the protein CASSIHLGGQGQPQHF.

The chain has TRBV11-3 and TRBJ2-2, with a tentative D call TRBD1 (7 bases). V was pared by 5 bases and J by 3 bases, with 22 bases between. This CDR3 spans 18 amino acids. Germline CDR1 reads SGHNT; CDR2 reads YENEEA. The CDR3 here is CASSRGGGAPGDTGELFF. For the CDR3, the DNA is TGTGCCAGCAGCAGAGGGGGCGGGGCACCGGGGGACACCGGGGAGCTGTTTTTT.

The chain combines TRBV5-1 with TRBJ2-3; tentative D call: TRBD2 (6 bases). V lost 0 bases to trimming and J lost 1 base, with 12 bases between them. The CDR3 is 16 amino acids. Germline V CDR1 and CDR2: SGHRS, YFSETQ. CDR3 coding DNA: TGCGCCAGCAGCTTGGCCCAAGTAGCGGGCACAGATACGCAGTATTTT. The encoded protein is CASSLAQVAGTDTQYF.

The rearrangement links TRBV28 to TRBJ2-5; 7 bases fit TRBD2. Germline V lookup: CDR1 MDHEN, CDR2 SYDVKM. The CDR3 contains 16 residues. With V trimmed by 3 bases and J by 4 bases, 11 bases remained unmatched. CDR3 residues: CASSFYSGGGRETQYF. The CDR3 coding sequence is TGTGCCAGCAGTTTTTATTCGGGGGGTGGACGAGAGACCCAGTACTTC. The full variable domain, its missing parts supplied by reference TRBV28 and TRBJ2-5, is DVKVTQSSRYLVKRTGEKVFLECVQDMDHENMFWYRQDPGLGLRLIYFSYDVKMKEKGDIPEGYSVSREKKERFSLILESASTNQTSMYLCASSFYSGGGRETQYFGPGTRLLVL.

This clone was seen only once. The chain carries TRBV29-1 and TRBJ2-7; 9 bases align to TRBD1. The V and J ends lost 4 bases and 3 bases, in that order; junction bases with no gene match: 10. Germline V gene sequence: CDR1 SQVTM, CDR2 ANQGSEA. This CDR3 contains 15 residues. CDR3 in DNA: TGCAGCGTTGGGAACTACGGGACAGGGTTCTACGAGCAGTACTTC. Residues: CSVGNYGTGFYEQYF.

This clone occurred once. CDR3 in amino acids: CASSYQGNYGYTF. CDR3 bases: TGTGCCAGCAGTTACCAGGGAAACTATGGCTACACCTTC. This rearrangement joins TRBV6-6 to TRBJ1-2, with a possible D match to TRBD1 (5 bases). CDR1 and CDR2 (germline): MNHNY, SVGAGI (reference sequence). This CDR3 has 13 amino acids. Trimming took off 2 bases at V and 2 bases at J, with 6 bases between the two ends.

To note about this clone: Sequence at one end of the junction differs from germline and may be a read error. The chain recombines TRBV7-7 with TRBJ1-4, with D possibly being TRBD1 (5 bases). The length of the CDR3 is 15 residues. Germline loops: CDR1 SSHAT, CDR2 FNYEAQ (reference sequence). CDR3 residues: CASSPGGETNEKLFF. CDR3 sequence (DNA): TGTGCTAGCAGCCCGGGGGGGGAAACTAATGAAAAACTGTTTTTT.

This sequence joins TRBV30 and TRBJ1-6; maybe TRBD1 (5 bases). The germline V and J ends were trimmed by 2 bases and 5 bases, with 7 bases remaining between them. The V gene's germline CDR1 is GTSNPN and CDR2 SVGIG (reference sequence). The CDR3 covers 13 residues. The DNA of the CDR3 is TGTGCCTGGAGTCAACAGGATAATTCACCCCTCCACTTT. Protein sequence: CAWSQQDNSPLHF.

The genes are TRBV6-2 or TRBV6-3 and TRBJ1-5; TRBD1 might be the D (6 bases). The CDR3 has 12 residues. Between the trimmed V and J ends, which lost 5 bases and 5 bases, there was a span of 7 bases. In germline, CDR1 is MNHEY, CDR2 SVGEGT. CDR3 DNA: TGTGCCAGCAGTAACAGGGATCAGCCCCAGCATTTT. As protein: CASSNRDQPQHF.

The chain uses TRBV28 and TRBJ2-3, with D possibly being TRBD2 (6 bases). V was trimmed by 7 bases and J by 8 bases, leaving 25 bases between them. Germline V gene lookup returns CDR1 MDHEN and CDR2 SYDVKM. CDR3 size: 16 residues. CDR3: CASTGTGTLSRGTQYF. As DNA, the CDR3 is TGTGCCAGCACCGGAACCGGGACTCTCAGTCGAGGTACGCAGTATTTT.

The V and J genes are TRBV20-1 and TRBJ2-4; D possibly corresponds to TRBD2 (6 bases). CDR3 length: 11 amino acids. V shed 6 bases and J shed 15 bases, with 18 bases lying between them. CDR1 DFQATT and CDR2 SNEGSKA come from the germline V gene (reference sequence). The CDR3 protein is CSAPFRGSPYF. In nucleotides, the CDR3 is TGCAGTGCACCCTTCCGGGGGTCCCCGTACTTC.

The V and J genes are TRBV5-1 and TRBJ2-7; 7 bases are shared with TRBD2. Germline CDR1 is SGHRS and CDR2 is YFSETQ. Trimming cost V 4 bases and J 4 bases; bases outside gene matches: 23. The CDR3 covers 19 residues. The CDR3 DNA reads TGCGCCAGCAGCCCCACATTCGGCGGGGGAACTGGGTCACGATACGAGCAGTACTTC. It specifies CASSPTFGGGTGSRYEQYF.

The genes are TRBV30 and TRBJ1-5, with a possible D match to TRBD1 (5 bases). The CDR3 length is 16 residues. Germline V gives CDR1 GTSNPN, CDR2 SVGIG (reference sequence). Trimming took off 1 base at V and 0 bases at J, with 13 bases between the two ends. The DNA of the CDR3 is TGTGCCTGGAGTGCAAGGCAGGGCAATAGCAATCAGCCCCAGCATTTT. Translating it yields CAWSARQGNSNQPQHF.

The J gene is TRBJ2-3, the V gene TRBV19; D is perhaps TRBD2 (5 bases). There are 16 residues in the CDR3. V was pared by 9 bases and J by 1 base, with 20 bases between. Germline V gene sequence: CDR1 LNHDA, CDR2 SQIVND (reference sequence). CDR3 sequence: CASNGRRMEGTDTQYF. In DNA form, the CDR3 reads TGTGCCAGCAACGGGCGCAGGATGGAGGGCACAGATACGCAGTATTTT. The full variable domain, with the rest looked up from reference TRBV19 and TRBJ2-3, is DGGITQSPKYLFRKEGQNVTLSCEQNLNHDAMYWYRQDPGQGLRLIYYSQIVNDFQKGDIAEGYSVSREKKESFPLTVTSAQKNPTAFYLCASNGRRMEGTDTQYFGPGTRLTVL.

J is TRBJ2-2 and V is TRBV7-9, with D unresolved. V was pared by 5 bases and J by 3 bases, with 10 bases between. The length of the CDR3 is 14 residues. Germline V gene lookup returns CDR1 SEHNR and CDR2 FQNEAQ (reference sequence). CDR3 DNA: TGTGCCAGCAGCCGGATCGGAGACACCGGGGAGCTGTTTTTT. It encodes CASSRIGDTGELFF.

Here the CDR3 DNA reads TGTGCCAGCACCAGGACAGTACAAGAGACCCAGTACTTC. It specifies CASTRTVQETQYF. The V and J genes are TRBV2 and TRBJ2-5; D possibly corresponds to TRBD1 (6 bases). The CDR3 consists of 13 residues. Trimming removed 7 bases from V and 2 bases from J, with 11 bases in between. Per germline, CDR1 SNHLY and CDR2 FYNNEI. Full variable domain (outside the CDR3, taken from reference TRBV2 and TRBJ2-5): EPEVTQTPSHQVTQMGQEVILRCVPISNHLYFYWYRQILGQKVEFLVSFYNNEISEKSEIFDDQFSVERPDGSNFTLKIRSTKLEDSAMYFCASTRTVQETQYFGPGTRLLVL.

This clone was seen more than once but under ten times. The chain links TRBV27 to TRBJ1-5; possibly TRBD1 for D (5 bases). This CDR3 is built from 16 residues. In germline, CDR1 is MNHEY, CDR2 SMNVEV (reference sequence). V dropped 5 bases and J dropped 2 bases, with 16 bases sitting between them. CDR3 in DNA: TGTGCCAGCAGTACGTCAGGAGGGGTAGGCAATCAGCCCCAGCATTTT. Amino acid sequence: CASSTSGGVGNQPQHF.

This clone was detected a few times. The chain recombines TRBV27 with TRBJ1-2, with 10 bases identical to TRBD1. This CDR3 is 17 amino acids long. Germline V gene sequence: CDR1 MNHEY, CDR2 SMNVEV (reference sequence). V trimming: 0 bases; J trimming: 6 bases; junction bases outside the gene matches: 10. CDR3 sequence reads: CASSLSTSGTGADGYTF. The CDR3 region has the DNA TGTGCCAGCAGTTTATCGACGTCCGGGACAGGGGCTGATGGCTACACCTTC.

V is TRBV27 and J is TRBJ2-7, with D possibly TRBD2 on 5 matching bases. The CDR3 runs 12 residues. Germline V lookup: CDR1 MNHEY, CDR2 SMNVEV (reference sequence). Trimming left V 5 bases short and J 6 bases short, with 11 bases between. The CDR3 protein is CASSARGGEQYV. Written as DNA, the CDR3 is TGTGCCAGCAGTGCCAGAGGAGGCGAGCAGTACGTC.

This chain connects TRBV11-2 to TRBJ2-7; possibly TRBD1 for D (5 bases). Trimming cost V 3 bases and J 2 bases, with 5 bases left between them. This CDR3 comprises 12 residues. The V gene's germline CDR1 is SGHAT and CDR2 FQNNGV. The DNA for the CDR3 is TGTGCCAGCAGCTTGACAGCCTACGAGCAGTACGTC. This encodes CASSLTAYEQYV.

The chain carries TRBV19 and TRBJ1-5, with D uncertain. This CDR3 has 15 amino acids. Deletions cut 4 bases from V and 6 bases from J, with 16 bases between. Per the germline V gene, CDR1 is LNHDA and CDR2 is SQIVND (reference sequence). CDR3 sequence: CASSKDPREGQPQHF. The CDR3 DNA reads as TGTGCCAGTAGTAAGGATCCCAGAGAGGGTCAGCCCCAGCATTTT.

V and J are TRBV3-1 (or the pseudogene TRBV3-2) and TRBJ2-5, with D maybe TRBD2 (6 bases). The V gene's germline CDR1 is LGHDT and CDR2 YNNKEL (reference sequence). This CDR3 contains 13 residues. V was trimmed by 4 bases and J by 5 bases, leaving 11 bases between them. CDR3 in DNA: TGTGCCAGCAGCCGTCGACTAGGCGAGACCCAGTACTTC. Its protein is CASSRRLGETQYF.